Below are 9 T cell receptor beta chains sequenced from a single sample in a study of T cell changes during pregnancy in multiple sclerosis. Method: immunoSEQ multiplex PCR; TCRdb's copy keeps in-frame clones and lacks some. Altogether tens of thousands of clones are present, approximately 89% being singletons, with the ten largest covering 1.5% to 2%. Sequencing used peripheral blood, obtained in the first trimester of pregnancy. The receptors stem from a female donor in good health, enrolled as a control in a pregnancy study.

The chain uses TRBV11-2 and TRBJ2-7; TRBD1 aligns across 7 bases. V lost 1 base to trimming and J lost 7 bases; unmatched junction nucleotides: 10. Looked up from germline, CDR1 is SGHAT and CDR2 is FQNNGV. This CDR3 is built from 15 residues. CDR3 protein: CASSLGRQGLGEQYF. DNA for the CDR3: TGTGCCAGCAGCTTAGGCAGACAGGGTTTGGGAGAGCAGTACTTC.

The chain carries TRBV5-1 and TRBJ1-2; 7 nucleotides match TRBD1. Trimming cost V 0 bases and J 2 bases; bases outside gene matches: 1. Germline CDR1 SGHRS, CDR2 YFSETQ. This CDR3 region has 14 residues. The CDR3: CASSLGDRNYGYTF. The DNA for the CDR3 is TGCGCCAGCAGCTTGGGGGACAGAAACTATGGCTACACCTTC.

The CDR3 loop reads CASNSPPNEKLFF. CDR3 bases: TGCGCCAGCAACAGTCCTCCTAATGAAAAACTGTTTTTT. The chain has TRBV5-1 and TRBJ1-4; D is unresolved. Trimming took 6 bases from V and 3 from J, leaving 9 bases between them. Germline V gives CDR1 SGHRS, CDR2 YFSETQ. This CDR3 contains 13 residues.

The rearrangement links TRBV9 to TRBJ1-1; D is unclear. The germline V gene has CDR1 SGDLS and CDR2 YYNGEE. The CDR3 extends over 11 amino acids. V shed 3 bases and J shed 10 bases, with 10 bases lying between them. Here the CDR3 reads CASSGREGAFF. Here the CDR3 DNA reads TGTGCCAGCAGCGGTAGAGAGGGAGCTTTCTTT.

The chain uses TRBV6-6 and TRBJ1-2, with TRBD1 as a possible D gene (5 bases). CDR1 is MNHNY, CDR2 SVGAGI, per germline (reference sequence). Trimming pared 9 bases from V and 4 bases from J, leaving 15 bases between. The CDR3 length is 13 residues. The CDR3 nucleotides read TGTGCCAGTGGCGGGGCCCTTGGCTATGGCTACACCTTC. This gives the protein CASGGALGYGYTF.

The chain carries TRBV27 and TRBJ2-1; D is uncertain. Trimming left V 10 bases short and J 0 bases short, with 16 bases between. The CDR3 spans 15 residues. Germline V lookup: CDR1 MNHEY, CDR2 SMNVEV (reference sequence). The CDR3 nucleotides read TGTGCCACAAAAAGTGAAACGGGCTCCTACAATGAGCAGTTCTTC. Translating it yields CATKSETGSYNEQFF.

This clone appeared a single time. V usage is TRBV6-1 and J usage is TRBJ1-6; 8 bases map to TRBD1. This CDR3 is 15 amino acids long. V dropped 3 bases and J dropped 8; count of bases not matched to a gene: 6. The germline V gene has CDR1 MNHNS and CDR2 SASEGT. In DNA, the CDR3 is TGTGCCAGCAGTGATACAGACAGGGGATATTCACCCCTCCACTTT. This gives the protein CASSDTDRGYSPLHF.

CDR3 residues: CATSRDTRGGSPLHF. The CDR3 DNA is TGTGCCACCAGCAGAGATACCAGGGGCGGTTCACCCCTCCACTTT. V gene TRBV15 combines with J gene TRBJ1-6, with a tentative D call TRBD1 (6 bases). CDR3 size: 15 residues. Trimming pared 0 bases from V and 9 bases from J, leaving 12 bases between. Germline CDR1 reads LNHNV; CDR2 reads YYDKDF (reference sequence).

This chain joins TRBV4-1 and TRBJ1-4; 9 bases line up with TRBD1. The CDR3 totals 21 residues. Germline V CDR1 and CDR2: MGHRA, YSYEKL. The J segment lost 8 bases and the V segment lost 3 bases, leaving 25 bases of the junction unmatched. The CDR3 sequence: CASSQQSLGQGLPGAQEKLFF. The CDR3 bases are TGCGCCAGCAGCCAGCAATCCTTGGGACAGGGTCTCCCCGGGGCCCAAGAAAAACTGTTTTTT.